Following are 14 T cell receptor beta chains from one sample sequenced in a study of T cell responses to AZD1222 COVID-19 vaccine. Sequencing used immunoSEQ multiplex PCR; TCRdb keeps in-frame clones, though not all of them. The sample has about 210,000 clones; roughly 92% are singletons. The material sequenced was peripheral blood, taken on day 0 of AZD1222 vaccination. The receptors originated from an adult in good health.

The chain couples TRBV6-1 to TRBJ1-6, with D possibly matching TRBD1 (5 bases). The CDR3 contains 16 residues. CDR1 and CDR2 (germline): MNHNS, SASEGT. Deletions cut 2 bases from V and 10 bases from J, with 18 bases between. The CDR3 sequence is CASSESSRAPFSPLHF. The CDR3 region has the DNA TGTGCCAGCAGTGAAAGTTCCAGGGCTCCTTTCTCACCCCTCCACTTT.

The rearrangement links TRBV28 to TRBJ1-1; 8 positions agree with TRBD1. Germline V gives CDR1 MDHEN, CDR2 SYDVKM. J was trimmed by 8 bases and V by 5 bases; bases with no gene match: 13. The CDR3 covers 15 residues. For the CDR3, the DNA is TGTGCCAGCAGTCCGGGGACAGGCGGGGGGTGGGAAGCTTTCTTT. Translation gives CASSPGTGGGWEAFF.

This chain connects TRBV11-3 to TRBJ2-1; maybe TRBD2 (6 bases). From germline, CDR1 is SGHNT and CDR2 YENEEA. The V end was cut by 0 bases, the J end by 5 bases, with 20 bases between. This CDR3 is 18 amino acids long. The CDR3 DNA reads as TGTGCCAGCAGCTTAGAGGGGGGAATTTCTCCGGAAGACAATGAGCAGTTCTTC. Its protein product is CASSLEGGISPEDNEQFF.

The gene calls are TRBV19 and TRBJ1-1; possibly TRBD1 for D (5 bases). Germline V CDR1 and CDR2: LNHDA, SQIVND (reference sequence). The V gene lost 7 bases and the J gene lost 3 bases, with 15 bases spanning the gap. CDR3 length equals 14 residues. CDR3 in DNA: TGTGCCAGTACCCTGGGTAGGGGAGACACTGAAGCTTTCTTT. Translating gives CASTLGRGDTEAFF.

This chain uses TRBV7-2 with TRBJ1-1; perhaps TRBD1 as D (6 bases). Trimming stripped 1 base from V and 1 base from J, with 16 bases between. The CDR3 spans 17 residues. Germline V gene data show CDR1 as SGHTA and CDR2 as FQGNSA. The CDR3 protein is CASSLDVRGGRNTEAFF. CDR3 DNA sequence: TGTGCCAGCAGCTTAGACGTCCGAGGGGGACGGAACACTGAAGCTTTCTTT.

V usage is TRBV7-9 and J usage is TRBJ2-7, with 9 bases identical to TRBD1. Germline CDR1 is SEHNR and CDR2 is FQNEAQ (reference sequence). The V and J ends lost 5 bases and 7 bases, in that order; junction bases with no gene match: 9. The CDR3 runs to 14 residues. The CDR3 DNA reads TGTGCCAGCAGCCTGGGACAGGGCTTCGGTGAGCAGTACTTC. It translates to CASSLGQGFGEQYF.

This chain joins TRBV7-2 and TRBJ1-6; D may be TRBD1 (6 bases). The CDR3 extends over 14 amino acids. V lost 5 bases to trimming and J lost 7 bases, with 12 bases between them. Germline-derived CDR1 and CDR2 are SGHTA and FQGNSA. CDR3 region: CASSPAQGNSPLHF. The CDR3 DNA is TGTGCCAGCAGCCCCGCCCAGGGGAATTCACCCCTCCACTTT.

The chain joins TRBV5-4 to TRBJ1-6, with TRBD1 as a possible D gene (6 bases). Germline CDR1 and CDR2: SGHNT and YYREEE (reference sequence). Trimming shortened V by 4 bases and J by 7 bases, and 12 bases separated the two germline ends. This CDR3 region has 14 residues. The chain's CDR3 is CASSPGQPNSPLHF. The CDR3 DNA reads TGTGCCAGCAGCCCCGGACAGCCCAATTCACCCCTCCACTTT.

The CDR3 region has the DNA TGTGCCAGCTCATCACAAGGACCGGACTCTGGAAACACCATATATTTT. Amino acid sequence: CASSSQGPDSGNTIYF. The V gene is TRBV18, the J gene TRBJ1-3; D is unresolved. Per germline, CDR1 KGHSH and CDR2 LQKENI. This CDR3 spans 16 amino acids. V was shortened by 5 bases and J by 0 bases, with 14 bases between the two germline ends.

The rearrangement links TRBV7-8 to TRBJ2-3, with TRBD2 as a possible D gene (6 bases). V was cut by 7 bases and J by 1 base, with 12 bases left in between. Per germline, CDR1 SGHVS and CDR2 FQNEAQ. This CDR3 is 14 amino acids long. The CDR3 spells CASTTGEGTDTQYF. Written as DNA, the CDR3 is TGTGCCAGCACCACCGGGGAGGGCACAGATACGCAGTATTTT.

This rearrangement joins TRBV6-2 or TRBV6-3 to TRBJ2-5, with D possibly being TRBD1 (6 bases). The CDR3 loop spans 13 amino acids. V was cut by 5 bases and J by 5 bases, with 12 bases left in between. Germline values: CDR1 MNHEY, CDR2 SVGEGT. CDR3: CASSAQGKETQYF. The DNA of the CDR3 is TGTGCCAGCAGTGCACAGGGAAAGGAGACCCAGTACTTC.

The V call is TRBV2, the J call TRBJ1-3; D is unclear. V was clipped by 2 bases and J by 0 bases, with 11 bases between them. From germline, CDR1 is SNHLY and CDR2 FYNNEI. The CDR3 contains 16 residues. Written as DNA, the CDR3 is TGTGCCAGCAGTGAAAGGGAGGATTCCTCTGGAAACACCATATATTTT. It is translated as CASSEREDSSGNTIYF.

The chain has TRBV3-1 (or the pseudogene TRBV3-2) and TRBJ1-4, with 11 bases aligning to TRBD1. J gave up 8 bases and V 5 bases, and 7 bases lay outside the gene matches. The CDR3 is made up of 15 amino acids. Germline CDR1 LGHDT, CDR2 YNNKEL (reference sequence). The CDR3 nucleotides are TGTGCCAGCAGCTCGATGGGGACAGGGGGAGAAAAACTGTTTTTT. Protein: CASSSMGTGGEKLFF.

The V call is TRBV12-3 or TRBV12-4, the J call TRBJ2-3, with no clear D. The CDR3 consists of 13 residues. The V end lost 7 bases, the J end lost 8 bases, and 16 bases lay between the germline ends. CDR3 in amino acids: CASTLSIRRTQYF. CDR3 nucleotide sequence: TGTGCCAGCACTCTCTCGATCCGGCGTACGCAGTATTTT.